A single sample gave rise to the 24 T cell receptor beta chains below, sequenced in a study of blood T cells in healthy people across ages. Then a second PCR, running about 7 to 11 cycles, was carried out with a sample-barcoded 5' primer and a J-beta primer mix. TCRdb reprocessed the 5' RACE reads with MiXCR, giving one entry per CDR3 protein. Of under 950,000 distinct CDR3 sequences in the sample, about 20% were seen once. The material sequenced was blood. The receptors were gathered from a man in his sixties or seventies in good health.

In its sample, this clonotype was seen a few times. The V call is TRBV5-1, the J call TRBJ2-1, with 11 bases matching TRBD2. The CDR3 is made up of 15 amino acids. The V gene's germline CDR1 is SGHRS and CDR2 YFSETQ. V was clipped by 2 bases and J by 6 bases; unmatched bases: 4. Here the CDR3 DNA reads TGCGCCAGCAGCTTACTAGCGGGGGAAGTCAATGAGCAGTTCTTC. It codes for CASSLLAGEVNEQFF.

This clonotype has just a few counts. The genes are TRBV12-3 or TRBV12-4 and TRBJ2-5; 8 bases are shared with TRBD1. The V and J ends lost 6 bases and 9 bases, in that order; junction bases with no gene match: 6. The CDR3 consists of 12 residues. The CDR3 region has the DNA TGTGCCAGCAGAGGAGGACAGGGCGCCCAGTACTTC. It translates to CASRGGQGAQYF.

This clonotype was seen only a few times. V usage is TRBV18 and J usage is TRBJ2-2; 7 nucleotides line up with TRBD1. The CDR3 has 17 residues. Unmatched junction bases numbered 12, after V lost 4 bases and J lost 4 bases. Germline V gene data show CDR1 as KGHSH and CDR2 as LQKENI. The CDR3 loop reads CASSRYEGGGGTGELFF. Written as DNA, the CDR3 is TGTGCCAGCTCACGATACGAAGGGGGCGGCGGCACCGGGGAGCTGTTTTTT.

V usage is TRBV9 and J usage is TRBJ2-2; D not certain. The CDR3 spans 14 residues. Germline values: CDR1 SGDLS, CDR2 YYNGEE. With 6 bases removed from V and 0 bases from J, the gap between germline ends came to 9 bases. CDR3 region: CASTGKANTGELFF. CDR3 coding DNA: TGTGCCAGCACCGGAAAGGCGAACACCGGGGAGCTGTTTTTT.

The chain is built from TRBV9 and TRBJ1-6, with 9 bases matching TRBD1. V shed 3 bases and J 11 bases; nucleotides not matched to a gene: 15. CDR3 length: 17 residues. The germline V gene has CDR1 SGDLS and CDR2 YYNGEE. This chain's CDR3 is CASSATGGFPPNPPLHF. CDR3 DNA sequence: TGTGCCAGCAGCGCGACAGGGGGATTTCCTCCCAATCCACCCCTCCACTTT. The variable domain in full, completed from reference TRBV9 and TRBJ1-6, reads DSGVTQTPKHLITATGQRVTLRCSPRSGDLSVYWYQQSLDQGLQFLIQYYNGEERAKGNILERFSAQQFPDLHSELNLSSLELGDSALYFCASSATGGFPPNPPLHFGNGTRLTVT.

This chain joins TRBV4-2 and TRBJ1-4; D might be TRBD1 (6 bases). Trimming stripped 0 bases from V and 7 bases from J, with 12 bases between. This CDR3 is built from 15 residues. Germline CDR1 LGHNA, CDR2 YNFKEQ. This chain's CDR3 is CASSQDPRGVEKLFF. For the CDR3, the DNA is TGTGCCAGCAGCCAAGATCCCAGGGGAGTTGAAAAACTGTTTTTT.

This clonotype has a handful of counts. The rearrangement uses TRBV6-6 and TRBJ2-7, with D possibly being TRBD2 (6 bases). Trimming removed 6 bases at V and 2 bases at J, with 17 bases between. The germline gives CDR1 MNHNY, CDR2 SVGAGI (reference sequence). CDR3 length equals 15 residues. The CDR3 DNA reads as TGTGCCAGCAGCCCCTGGGCGGGGTTACCCTACGAGCAGTACTTC. Residues: CASSPWAGLPYEQYF.

In this sample, this clonotype turned up a few times. The V and J genes are TRBV11-2 and TRBJ2-3; 10 positions agree with TRBD2. Germline trimming cut 3 bases from V and 2 bases from J; bases unmatched to any gene: 8. Germline CDR1 and CDR2: SGHAT and FQNNGV. CDR3 length: 17 residues. The CDR3 reads CASSFSSSGGLTDTQYF. In DNA form, the CDR3 reads TGTGCCAGCAGCTTCAGTTCTAGCGGGGGCCTCACAGATACGCAGTATTTT.

This clonotype was detected only a few times. The chain employs TRBV18 and TRBJ1-2, with D unclear. The V end lost 0 bases, the J end lost 3 bases, and 8 bases lay between the germline ends. This CDR3 has 14 amino acids. CDR1 KGHSH and CDR2 LQKENI come from the germline V gene. CDR3 DNA: TGTGCCAGCTCACCACCGGCCGGGGACTATGGCTACACCTTC. Its protein is CASSPPAGDYGYTF.

This clonotype has ten or more counts. The chain joins TRBV20-1 to TRBJ2-7; tentatively, D is TRBD1 (5 bases). The CDR3 runs to 13 residues. V was trimmed by 5 bases and J by 0 bases, leaving 11 bases between them. Germline V gene sequence: CDR1 DFQATT, CDR2 SNEGSKA (reference sequence). The DNA for the CDR3 is TGCAGTGCTGTGGGGCTAAGCTCCTACGAGCAGTACTTC. It specifies CSAVGLSSYEQYF.

This clonotype was observed a few times. V is TRBV4-3 and J is TRBJ2-5; maybe TRBD2 (6 bases). Germline V gene lookup returns CDR1 LGHNA and CDR2 YSLEER. The CDR3 is 17 residues long. The germline V and J ends were trimmed by 0 bases and 4 bases, with 18 bases remaining between them. For the CDR3, the DNA is TGCGCCAGCAGCCAAGATCGCGGGACTCCAATTGGAGAGACCCAGTACTTC. Translating gives CASSQDRGTPIGETQYF.

This clonotype has a count of ten or more. V usage is TRBV5-1 and J usage is TRBJ2-5; 10 bases line up with TRBD2. In germline, CDR1 is SGHRS, CDR2 YFSETQ. V lost 2 bases and J lost 3; bases outside the gene matches: 7. The CDR3 runs 16 residues. The CDR3 loop is CASSLSGGVIEETQYF. CDR3 bases: TGCGCCAGCAGCTTAAGCGGGGGGGTTATAGAAGAGACCCAGTACTTC.

This clonotype was picked up many times. The CDR3: CASSLGHMNTEAFF. Written as DNA, the CDR3 is TGTGCCAGCAGCTTGGGACACATGAACACTGAAGCTTTCTTT. V and J are TRBV7-2 and TRBJ1-1, with D maybe TRBD1 (6 bases). From germline, CDR1 is SGHTA and CDR2 FQGNSA. Between the trimmed V and J ends, which lost 3 bases and 0 bases, there was a span of 8 bases. There are 14 residues in the CDR3.

A remark on this clonotype: Here the CDR3 omits its conserved ending phenylalanine or tryptophan, so a read error is the likely source. The chain combines TRBV20-1 with TRBJ2-1; 12 nucleotides line up with TRBD2. Unmatched junction bases numbered 4, after V lost 3 bases and J lost 4 bases. This CDR3 spans 15 amino acids. The germline CDR1 and CDR2 sequences are DFQATT and SNEGSKA (reference sequence). CDR3 in DNA: TGCAGTGCTAGTTGGGGACTAGCGGGTTACAATGAGCAGTTCCTC. It translates to CSASWGLAGYNEQFL.

This clonotype appeared a few times. The J gene is TRBJ2-5, the V gene TRBV14; D is ambiguous. This CDR3 comprises 11 residues. Germline lookup yields CDR1 SGHDN and CDR2 FVKESK. Trimming took off 2 bases at V and 7 bases at J, with 5 bases between the two ends. CDR3 nucleotide sequence: TGTGCCAGCAGCCAATCGGGGACCCAGTACTTC. This sequence encodes CASSQSGTQYF.

V usage is TRBV6-6 and J usage is TRBJ2-3; 10 bases agree with TRBD2. Germline-derived CDR1 and CDR2 are MNHNY and SVGAGI (reference sequence). This CDR3 spans 16 amino acids. J lost 5 bases, V lost 2 bases, and 7 bases had no gene match. CDR3 loop: CASSYPSGREGDTQYF. The CDR3 DNA is TGTGCCAGCAGTTACCCTAGCGGGAGAGAGGGAGATACGCAGTATTTT.

In this sample, this clonotype turned up a few times. This chain links TRBV3-1 with TRBJ1-1; no firm D call. The CDR3 is 14 amino acids. Per the germline V gene, CDR1 is LGHDT and CDR2 is YNNKEL (reference sequence). V lost 1 base and J 1 base, leaving 7 bases between the germline ends. The CDR3 here is CASSQGKTNTEAFF. DNA of the CDR3: TGTGCCAGCAGCCAAGGAAAAACGAACACTGAAGCTTTCTTT.

This clonotype was seen a few times. J is TRBJ1-1 and V is TRBV7-6; D gene ambiguous. V lost 8 bases and J 2 bases, leaving 12 bases between the germline ends. CDR3 length: 13 residues. CDR1 SGHVS and CDR2 FNYEAQ come from the germline V gene. Here the CDR3 reads CASGSGLNTEAFF. Here the CDR3 DNA reads TGTGCCAGCGGCTCAGGACTCAACACTGAAGCTTTCTTT.

This chain joins TRBV12-3 or TRBV12-4 and TRBJ1-2; D possibly corresponds to TRBD1 (6 bases). This CDR3 has 14 amino acids. Trimming shortened V by 5 bases and J by 6 bases, and 16 bases separated the two germline ends. The CDR3 DNA is TGTGCCAGCAGTCGACAGGAGGTGGGGAATGGCTACACCTTC. Protein product: CASSRQEVGNGYTF.

The chain couples TRBV7-3 to TRBJ1-1; TRBD1 aligns across 9 bases. J lost 3 bases, V lost 4 bases, and 9 bases had no gene match. This CDR3 is 16 amino acids long. Germline CDR1 SGHTA, CDR2 FQGTGA. CDR3 in amino acids: CASSSNPTGGHTEAFF. The CDR3 DNA follows: TGTGCCAGCAGCTCCAACCCGACAGGGGGTCACACTGAAGCTTTCTTT.

V is TRBV11-2 and J is TRBJ1-3; D remains ambiguous. The length of the CDR3 is 16 residues. Germline V gene lookup returns CDR1 SGHAT and CDR2 FQNNGV. The V and J ends lost 5 bases and 0 bases respectively, with 14 bases between them. Here the CDR3 reads CASSLGLRGSGNTIYF. CDR3 sequence (DNA): TGTGCCAGCAGCCTCGGGTTACGGGGCTCTGGAAACACCATATATTTT.

This clonotype was seen a few times. CDR3: CASRGQGANTGELFF. DNA of the CDR3: TGTGCCAGCAGGGGACAGGGGGCGAACACCGGGGAGCTGTTTTTT. The V gene is TRBV2, the J gene TRBJ2-2; 11 bases map to TRBD1. The V gene's germline CDR1 is SNHLY and CDR2 FYNNEI. CDR3 size: 15 residues. The ends lost 6 bases at V and 0 bases at J; junction bases unmatched: 0.

This clonotype was observed a handful of times. V usage is TRBV18 and J usage is TRBJ1-6; D unclear. Deletions cut 4 bases from V and 5 bases from J, with 6 bases between. This CDR3 is built from 13 residues. Looked up from germline, CDR1 is KGHSH and CDR2 is LQKENI. CDR3 nucleotides: TGTGCCAGCTCACTCAACCATAATTCACCCCTCCACTTT. Its translation: CASSLNHNSPLHF.

This clonotype was seen more than once but under ten times. The rearrangement uses TRBV29-1 and TRBJ2-4, with D maybe TRBD1 (6 bases). V was pared by 4 bases and J by 10 bases, with 11 bases between. CDR1 is SQVTM, CDR2 ANQGSEA, per germline. CDR3 length: 11 amino acids. The CDR3 bases are TGCAGCGTTGGGGGGCAAGGAATTCAGTACTTC. Amino acids: CSVGGQGIQYF.